Below, 27 T cell receptor beta chains from the same sample are listed, as sequenced in a study of metastatic and nonmetastatic thyroid tumors. No patient had received any treatment before thyroid surgery. TCRdb redid the clone calls on the PCR reads using MiXCR. The sample has some 64,000 clones; 4% to 4.5% are singletons. Sequenced material: blood. The receptors were gathered from a female donor with papillary thyroid cancer or a benign thyroid nodule (not recorded which). Some clones in this sample may be carry-over from other donors' samples.

This clone was seen at least ten times. The genes are TRBV20-1 and TRBJ2-5; no definite D call. This CDR3 contains 16 residues. In germline, CDR1 is DFQATT, CDR2 SNEGSKA (reference sequence). The V end lost 1 base, the J end lost 0 bases, and 15 bases lay between the germline ends. CDR3 sequence (DNA): TGCAGTGCTAGAGGAAACTGGCGGTCGGACCAAGAGACCCAGTACTTC. Protein sequence: CSARGNWRSDQETQYF.

This clone came up many times. The rearrangement joins TRBV20-1 to TRBJ1-5; TRBD1 matches at 10 bases. The germline V gene encodes CDR1 DFQATT and CDR2 SNEGSKA (reference sequence). The CDR3 extends over 13 amino acids. The J segment lost 10 bases and the V segment lost 6 bases, leaving 9 bases of the junction unmatched. The CDR3 DNA reads as TGCAGTGCCCGGGACAGGGGCGGGGGACCCCAGCATTTT. The encoded protein is CSARDRGGGPQHF.

This clone was seen many times. This chain uses TRBV19 with TRBJ2-4; possibly TRBD1 for D (6 bases). Trimming took off 0 bases at V and 7 bases at J, with 16 bases between the two ends. The germline CDR1 and CDR2 sequences are LNHDA and SQIVND (reference sequence). This CDR3 spans 16 amino acids. In DNA, the CDR3 is TGTGCCAGTAGTATAGATCAGAGGGGGAGAGCTAACATTCAGTACTTC. Its protein is CASSIDQRGRANIQYF.

This clone has more than one count but fewer than ten. This may arise from a read error, as a much more abundant clone is one base away. The chain recombines TRBV7-9 with TRBJ2-5; D perhaps matches TRBD1 (6 bases). From germline, CDR1 is SEHNR and CDR2 FQNEAQ (reference sequence). This CDR3 contains 16 residues. The CDR3 nucleotides are TGTGTCAGCAGCCCCCCAGGTGTGGGGGCTGGAGAGACCCAGTACTTC. The encoded protein is CVSSPPGVGAGETQYF.

This clone was observed at least ten times. The sample holds other DNA sequences that translate to the same CDR3. This chain joins TRBV28 and TRBJ2-5; D is perhaps TRBD2 (6 bases). The CDR3 runs 13 residues. Germline loops: CDR1 MDHEN, CDR2 SYDVKM. Trimming stripped 7 bases from V and 5 bases from J, with 14 bases between. The CDR3 loop is CASTVGGTETQYF. CDR3 sequence (DNA): TGTGCCAGCACCGTGGGGGGTACGGAGACCCAGTACTTC.

This clone came up many times. The CDR3 spells CASRPGLSNSPLHF. The DNA for the CDR3 is TGTGCCAGCAGACCGGGCCTTTCCAATTCACCCCTCCACTTT. V and J are TRBV28 and TRBJ1-6, with D uncertain. The CDR3 consists of 14 residues. Germline V CDR1 and CDR2: MDHEN, SYDVKM. Trimming removed 6 bases at V and 7 bases at J, with 13 bases between.

This clone has a handful of counts. The chain combines TRBV6-1 with TRBJ1-1; D call uncertain. Germline CDR1 reads MNHNS; CDR2 reads SASEGT. The V end was cut by 5 bases, the J end by 11 bases, with 21 bases between. The CDR3 extends over 14 amino acids. This CDR3 reads CASSPNTLKERAFF. In DNA form, the CDR3 reads TGTGCCAGCAGTCCCAACACATTGAAGGAGCGGGCTTTCTTT.

Turning to this clone: No conserved phenylalanine or tryptophan is present at the end of the CDR3, so a read error is the likely explanation. The limits of the CDR3 on the DNA are not certain, so only TCRdb's listed CDR3 is given. This sequence joins TRBV3-1 and TRBJ2-1; the table's D call TRBD2 went unverified against the DNA. Germline CDR1 reads LGHDT; CDR2 reads YNNKEL (reference sequence). The CDR3 sequence runs 17 residues, both termini included. CDR3 protein: CASSQDFGLVGDAKNRI.

This clone has a handful of counts. V gene TRBV19 combines with J gene TRBJ1-6; the D is unclear. In germline, CDR1 is LNHDA, CDR2 SQIVND (reference sequence). CDR3 length: 13 amino acids. The V end lost 6 bases, the J end lost 5 bases, and 8 bases lay between the germline ends. CDR3 nucleotide sequence: TGTGCCAGTAGGGAGAGGGATAATTCACCCCTCCACTTT. Its protein product is CASRERDNSPLHF.

Only a few counts were recorded for this clone. The chain links TRBV27 to TRBJ2-7, with 9 bases aligning to TRBD1. V dropped 5 bases and J dropped 5; count of bases not matched to a gene: 7. Per the germline V gene, CDR1 is MNHEY and CDR2 is SMNVEV (reference sequence). The CDR3 is made up of 14 amino acids. CDR3 DNA: TGTGCCAGCAGTCCAGGGACAGGGCTGAACGAGCAGTACTTC. This codes for CASSPGTGLNEQYF.

This clone has more than one count but fewer than ten. V gene TRBV6-4 combines with J gene TRBJ2-3; 15 bases agree with TRBD2. The J segment lost 4 bases and the V segment lost 5 bases, leaving 10 bases of the junction unmatched. The CDR3 loop spans 18 amino acids. Germline CDR1 and CDR2: MRHNA and SNTAGT. CDR3 DNA: TGTGCCAGCAGTCACTACCCGGGACTAGCGGGAGGTGCAGATACGCAGTATTTT. The encoded protein is CASSHYPGLAGGADTQYF.

This clone was counted ten times or more. A junction end diverges from the germline sequence, so it may reflect a read error. V usage is TRBV27 and J usage is TRBJ2-2, with D perhaps TRBD2 (6 bases). CDR1 and CDR2 (germline): MNHEY, SMNVEV (reference sequence). The CDR3 sequence is 15 residues long. The CDR3 DNA follows: TGTGCCAGTAGTTCCGGGAGCGCGAACACCGGGGAGCTGTTTTTT. Translated: CASSSGSANTGELFF.

This clone occurred many times. This chain uses TRBV9 with TRBJ2-5, with 14 bases matching TRBD2. Looked up from germline, CDR1 is SGDLS and CDR2 is YYNGEE. V shed 3 bases, J shed 5 bases, and the junction held 3 bases outside the gene matches. The CDR3 covers 15 residues. CDR3 sequence (DNA): TGTGCCAGCAGCGCGACTAGCGGGAGGGCCGAGACCCAGTACTTC. It is translated as CASSATSGRAETQYF.

This clone was found many times. The gene calls are TRBV27 and TRBJ2-5; tentatively, D is TRBD1 or TRBD2 (6 bases each). The V gene lost 1 base and the J gene lost 1 base, with 19 bases spanning the gap. CDR1 is MNHEY and CDR2 is SMNVEV in the germline V gene (reference sequence). This CDR3 has 18 residues. CDR3 in DNA: TGTGCCAGCAGTTTATGGGCCCCAAGGGGGGAAGTCCAAGAGACCCAGTACTTC. It yields the protein CASSLWAPRGEVQETQYF.

In this sample, this clone turned up a few times. At one end the junction does not follow the germline gene, possibly because of a read error. V gene TRBV2 combines with J gene TRBJ2-7, with D unresolved. This CDR3 contains 12 residues. Germline lookup yields CDR1 SNHLY and CDR2 FYNNEI. The CDR3 region is CASSEASFEQYF. CDR3 sequence (DNA): TGTGCCAGCAGTGAAGCCTCCTTCGAGCAGTACTTC.

This chain connects TRBV20-1 to TRBJ1-2, with TRBD1 matching over 8 bases. Unmatched junction bases numbered 1, after V lost 5 bases and J lost 5 bases. Germline loops: CDR1 DFQATT, CDR2 SNEGSKA (reference sequence). The CDR3 is made up of 11 amino acids. The CDR3 region is CSAWTGYGYTF. Written as DNA, the CDR3 is TGCAGTGCTTGGACAGGGTATGGCTACACCTTC.

Concerning this clone itself: The junction and the germline gene differ at one end; a read error may be behind it. The chain uses TRBV7-7 and TRBJ2-2; D is ambiguous. The CDR3 contains 14 residues. Germline V CDR1 and CDR2: SSHAT, FNYEAQ (reference sequence). For the CDR3, the DNA is TGTGCTAGCATCTTGTCGGTCAACACCGGCGAGCTGTTTTTT. Amino acid sequence: CASILSVNTGELFF.

In this sample, this clone turned up a few times. CDR3 in DNA: TGCGCCAGCAGCCAAGATCCCGGCAGTACTTTCTATGGCTACACCTTC. Its translation is CASSQDPGSTFYGYTF. This rearrangement joins TRBV4-1 to TRBJ1-2; D is uncertain. Between the trimmed V and J ends, which lost 0 bases and 4 bases, there was a span of 15 bases. Germline V gene data show CDR1 as MGHRA and CDR2 as YSYEKL. There are 16 residues in the CDR3.

The table lists this clone with many counts. V usage is TRBV7-9 and J usage is TRBJ1-5; no definite D call. The germline V gene encodes CDR1 SEHNR and CDR2 FQNEAQ (reference sequence). The CDR3 is 16 residues long. V lost 5 bases to trimming and J lost 2 bases, with 16 bases between them. CDR3 protein: CASSPSGLGGNQPQHF. The CDR3 coding sequence is TGTGCCAGCAGCCCGAGCGGGCTTGGCGGCAATCAGCCCCAGCATTTT.

Regarding this clone: The germline gene is not matched at one end of the junction; a read error may be the cause. The chain links TRBV6-1 to TRBJ2-7; 11 nucleotides align to TRBD2. Germline CDR1 is MNHNS and CDR2 is SASEGT. The CDR3 is made up of 15 amino acids. CDR3 sequence (DNA): TGTGCCAGCAGTGAGGGGACTAGCGGACCCTACGAGCATTACTTC. Protein: CASSEGTSGPYEHYF.

This clone has at least ten counts. V usage is TRBV4-2 and J usage is TRBJ1-5; maybe TRBD1 (6 bases). The CDR3 has 15 amino acids. Germline lookup yields CDR1 LGHNA and CDR2 YNFKEQ. The V gene lost 4 bases and the J gene lost 4 bases, with 14 bases spanning the gap. The CDR3 coding sequence is TGTGCCAGCAGCCTGCAGGACAGTAAGAATCAGCCCCAGCATTTT. Protein sequence: CASSLQDSKNQPQHF.

This clone was counted a few times. CDR3 nucleotides: TGTGCCAGCAGCTCAAACCGACAGACCGGGGAGCTGTTTTTT. Translating it yields CASSSNRQTGELFF. The chain is built from TRBV5-5 and TRBJ2-2; possibly TRBD1 for D (5 bases). The CDR3 loop spans 14 amino acids. Trimming took 3 bases from V and 5 from J, leaving 11 bases between them. The V gene's germline CDR1 is SGHKS and CDR2 YYEKEE (reference sequence).

This clone was counted at least ten times. The CDR3: CASSQPGRETQYF. In nucleotides, the CDR3 is TGTGCCAGCAGCCAACCCGGACGGGAGACCCAGTACTTC. The genes are TRBV3-1 and TRBJ2-5; unclear D gene. Looked up from germline, CDR1 is LGHDT and CDR2 is YNNKEL (reference sequence). The germline V and J ends were trimmed by 2 bases and 5 bases, with 9 bases remaining between them. This CDR3 is 13 amino acids long.

The chain has TRBV28 and TRBJ1-2; a possible D gene is TRBD1 (5 bases). Trimming removed 6 bases from V and 9 bases from J, with 26 bases in between. CDR3 length equals 16 residues. Per the germline V gene, CDR1 is MDHEN and CDR2 is SYDVKM. In nucleotides, the CDR3 is TGTGCCAGCAGCGCCCTTGGTGTCCAGGGCGGTTATTGCTACACCTTC. Translating it yields CASSALGVQGGYCYTF.

Turning to this clone: A much more abundant neighbour one base away suggests this may be a read error. The chain employs TRBV4-1 and TRBJ2-1; D not resolved. The CDR3 runs 15 residues. Per the germline V gene, CDR1 is MGHRA and CDR2 is YSYEKL. This CDR3 reads CASSQKLSSYNEQSF. In DNA form, the CDR3 reads TGCGCCAGCAGCCAAAAGCTGAGCTCCTACAATGAGCAGTCCTTC.

As concerns this clone: A read error may explain this, as a much larger clone is one base away. The chain combines TRBV4-1 with TRBJ1-1, with D unclear. The V gene's germline CDR1 is MGHRA and CDR2 YSYEKL. Between the trimmed V and J ends, which lost 4 bases and 4 bases, there was a span of 16 bases. The length of the CDR3 is 15 residues. The CDR3 DNA reads TGCGCCAGCAGCCTAGGGTGCAACCGGCGCACTGAAGCTTTCTTT. Translating gives CASSLGCNRRTEAFF.

As for this clone: A read error may be the cause here, since a much bigger clone is one base away. The chain is built from TRBV29-1 and TRBJ1-1; a weak D match, TRBD1 (5 bases). The CDR3 contains 12 residues. CDR1 and CDR2 from the germline V gene are SQVTM and ANQGSEA. V lost 7 bases, J lost 0 bases, and 9 bases lay in between. CDR3 sequence reads: CSAGHLNTEAFF. CDR3 in DNA: TGCAGCGCCGGACATCTGAACACTGAAGCTTTCTTT.